A selection of T cell receptor beta chains follows, all from one sample in a study of Graves' ophthalmopathy and Graves' hyperthyroidism. Each CDR3 protein is one row after TCRdb ran MiXCR on the multiplex PCR reads. The table includes around 1,000,000 distinct CDR3 sequences, roughly 35% detected once. Sequencing input: peripheral blood or thyroid tissue (not recorded which). These receptors were obtained from an adult man with Graves' hyperthyroidism. CDR3s include the opening cysteine and the closing phenylalanine or tryptophan. Clone size appears in some rows only: once, few, many, or a class for an expanded clone.

TRBV7-2,many,TRBJ1-2,CASSLPRGDKGYGYTF
TRBV10-3,few,TRBJ2-5,CASSYLEGPGETQYF
TRBV19,few,TRBJ2-3,CASQEGQGGGTDTQYF
TRBV11-2,-,TRBJ2-7,CASSLGSTGNEQYF
TRBV11-2,-,TRBJ2-5,CASSLEGPRETQYF
TRBV10-2,-,TRBJ2-7,CASSQARGAAYEQYF
TRBV16,few,TRBJ1-1,CASSQYPDSLNTEAFF
TRBV10-3,-,TRBJ2-7,CAISESWQGIQPTYEQYF
TRBV7-9,-,TRBJ2-5,CASSLNSGSKGTQYF
TRBV5-5,many,TRBJ1-6,CASSSPGPSSYNSPLHF
TRBV25-1,-,TRBJ1-2,CASLPSGAYGYTF
TRBV10-3,-,TRBJ1-5,CAISILGNQPQHF
TRBV6-5,few,TRBJ1-4,CASSYLAGSEKLFF
TRBV20-1,many,TRBJ1-2,CSARDLFNYGYTF
TRBV7-9,few,TRBJ2-2,CASSSASGRGTGELFF
TRBV2,many,TRBJ2-2,CASRKGTGQTTGELFF
TRBV10-3,-,TRBJ2-7,CASSYGKGLYEQYF
TRBV5-1,-,TRBJ1-4,CASSFQGQGEKLFF
TRBV7-9,few,TRBJ2-5,CASSQYPGGETQYF
TRBV27,few,TRBJ1-1,CASRRLEGTEAFF
TRBV12-3/TRBV12-4,-,TRBJ2-1,CASSLTGVEQFF
TRBV10-3,many,TRBJ2-7,CAIRGTSGIQSYEQYF
TRBV9,-,TRBJ2-7,CASSQETAGRGTYEQYF
TRBV29-1,many,TRBJ1-2,CSVTGGADHGYTF
TRBV15,once,TRBJ2-5,CATSSDYASGTQYF
TRBV28,-,TRBJ1-1,CASSPPRVEAFF
TRBV19,-,TRBJ2-6,CASSIEGADVLTF
TRBV5-1,-,TRBJ2-5,CASSLADREETQYF
TRBV9,-,TRBJ2-7,CASSPVGQSGRREQYF
TRBV7-2,-,TRBJ1-4,CASTPGASTNEKLFF
TRBV6-5,-,TRBJ2-7,CASSYLMRGTEQYF
TRBV24-1,few,TRBJ2-7,CATSSRLVSYEQYF
TRBV10-3,many,TRBJ2-7,CAISDEVRMYEQYF
TRBV9,many,TRBJ2-7,CASSARPSSYEQYF
TRBV7-2,many,TRBJ2-7,CASSQNQGAGEQYF
TRBV5-6,many,TRBJ2-5,CASSLTGRGVVTQYF
TRBV19,many,TRBJ2-2,CATEGLTGELFF